Included here is one T cell receptor beta chain sequence, with context. What it binds is unknown. Germline assignment: CDR1 SGHTA and CDR2 FQGTGA. J gave up 8 bases and V 3 bases, and 9 bases lay outside the gene matches. The CDR3 has 16 residues. The sample comes from a study of cytotoxic CD8 clonotypes in ibrutinib-treated CLL. Study background: Sequencing produced an average of about 280,000 productive templates and 85,000 to 95,000 productive rearrangements per sample.

Profiled with immunoSEQ multiplex PCR; TCRdb holds only in-frame clones, not every one. Seen here are about 180,000 clones, about 84% observed once, and the top ten hold about 4.5%. General study findings and limits: Clonotypes that were public were uncommon, and they contracted or stayed stable on treatment. Clonality showed a rise at ibrutinib response that reversed toward baseline at progression.

Sequencing was performed on PBMCs, taken after 24 months of ibrutinib treatment. The chain employs TRBV7-3 and TRBJ2-1, with 11 bases aligning to TRBD1. This clonotype was sampled from a human donor with chronic lymphocytic leukemia. Here the CDR3 reads CASSFYGTGGFDEQFF. CDR3 nucleotides: TGTGCCAGCAGCTTCTACGGGACAGGGGGTTTTGATGAGCAGTTCTTC.